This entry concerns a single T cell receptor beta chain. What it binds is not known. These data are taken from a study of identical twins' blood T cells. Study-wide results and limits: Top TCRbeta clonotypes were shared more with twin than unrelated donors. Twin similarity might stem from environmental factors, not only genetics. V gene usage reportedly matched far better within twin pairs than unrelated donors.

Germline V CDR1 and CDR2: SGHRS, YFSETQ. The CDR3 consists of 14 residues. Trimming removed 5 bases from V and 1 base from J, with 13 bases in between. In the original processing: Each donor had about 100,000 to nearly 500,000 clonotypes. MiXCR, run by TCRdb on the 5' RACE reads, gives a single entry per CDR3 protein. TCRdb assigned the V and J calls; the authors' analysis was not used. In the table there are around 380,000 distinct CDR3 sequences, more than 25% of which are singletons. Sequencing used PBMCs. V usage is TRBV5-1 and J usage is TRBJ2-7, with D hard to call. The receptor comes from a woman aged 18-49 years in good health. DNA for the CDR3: TGCGCCAGCAGGGATATGTTTCCTTCCTACGAGCAGTACTTC. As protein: CASRDMFPSYEQYF.